This T cell receptor (beta chain) derives from a study of cytomegalovirus exposure and HLA in healthy donors. With 60 Vbeta and 13 Jbeta primers, the PCR was carried out. The method was immunoSEQ multiplex PCR; TCRdb's version includes in-frame clones alone and lacks a portion of them. Of 130,000 or so clones listed, about two thirds were seen once; the top ten hold over 4%. Germline lookup yields CDR1 SGHVS and CDR2 FQNEAQ. Trimming pared 2 bases from V and 0 bases from J, leaving 7 bases between. This CDR3 is built from 15 residues. This clone was seen only a few times. Specimen: PBMCs. The TCR was taken from a middle-aged man in good health and CMV-seropositive. The chain combines TRBV7-8 with TRBJ2-2; D perhaps matches TRBD2 (5 bases). The CDR3, as DNA: TGTGCCAGCAGCTTACCCGGGACGAACACCGGGGAGCTGTTTTTT. Protein: CASSLPGTNTGELFF.